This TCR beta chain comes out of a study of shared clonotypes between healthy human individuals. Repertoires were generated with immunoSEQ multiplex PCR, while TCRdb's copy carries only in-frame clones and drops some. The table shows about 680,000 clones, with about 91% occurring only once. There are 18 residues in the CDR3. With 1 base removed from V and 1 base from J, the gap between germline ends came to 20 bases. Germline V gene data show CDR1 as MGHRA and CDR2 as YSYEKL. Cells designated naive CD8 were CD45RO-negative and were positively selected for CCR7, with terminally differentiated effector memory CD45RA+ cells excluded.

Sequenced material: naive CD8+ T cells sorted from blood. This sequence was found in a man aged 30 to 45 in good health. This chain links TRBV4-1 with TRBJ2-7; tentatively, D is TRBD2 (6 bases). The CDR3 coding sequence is TGCGCCAGCAGCCAAGCGATTCCCCCCACGCGGGATTCCTACGAGCAGTACTTC. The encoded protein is CASSQAIPPTRDSYEQYF.